This note documents a single T cell receptor beta chain sequence. Germline-derived CDR1 and CDR2 are SGDLS and YYNGEE. V lost 3 bases and J lost 3, with 4 bases in between. This CDR3 has 13 amino acids. This specimen comes from a study of tumor T cells in aggressive B-cell lymphoma. Only in-frame clones appear in the TCRdb table, and some are missing; sequencing was by immunoSEQ multiplex PCR. Of over 2,500 clones listed, approximately 91% are singletons. This sequence was found in an adult with diffuse large B cell lymphoma. The sequencing sample was made of tumor tissue. V gene TRBV9 combines with J gene TRBJ1-6, with D uncertain. The CDR3 DNA is TGTGCCAGCAGCGCTAACTATAATTCACCCCTCCACTTT. Translating it yields CASSANYNSPLHF.